The T cell receptor beta chain described here comes from a study of OX40 agonist ivuxolimab in advanced cancers. At the level of the study: At 82.7% male, the cohort had a mean age of approximately 64 years, ranging from about 20 to 79.

TCRdb keeps only in-frame clones here, not all; method: immunoSEQ multiplex PCR. The sample lists under 50,000 clones; around 80% were seen once. V shed 6 bases and J shed 7 bases, with 19 bases lying between them. The CDR3 consists of 15 residues. Germline values: CDR1 MNHNY, CDR2 SVGAGI (reference sequence). Remarks on this clone: Its matching antigen is unknown.

Study-level points and caveats: The average count of expanded clones was higher among CD8+ T cells than among CD4+.

The receptor was derived from an adult with an advanced solid tumor such as melanoma, head and neck, liver or kidney cancer. V is TRBV6-6 and J is TRBJ1-3; tentatively, D is TRBD1 (5 bases). This material consisted of CD4+ or CD8+ T cells sorted from blood, taken in a trial of the OX40 agonist ivuxolimab. This chain's CDR3 is CASSPQRGKGNTIYF. The CDR3 region has the DNA TGTGCCAGCAGCCCCCAGAGGGGAAAAGGGAACACCATATATTTT.